These 20 T cell receptor beta chains were sequenced from one sample in a study of blood T cells in healthy people across ages. Using a J-beta primer mix together with a sample-barcoded 5' primer, a second PCR was run for about 7 to 12 cycles. Each CDR3 protein gets one entry after TCRdb re-called the 5' RACE reads with MiXCR. Here the sample spans almost 1 million distinct CDR3 sequences, around 54% being singletons. The sample comprised blood. The receptors were gathered from a woman aged 60-75 years in good health.

The chain is built from TRBV10-1 and TRBJ2-7, with D unresolved. The CDR3 is 13 residues long. V lost 8 bases and J lost 7, with 18 bases in between. CDR1 and CDR2 (germline): WNHNN, SYGVQD (reference sequence). CDR3 in amino acids: CASPWLLREEQYF. As DNA, the CDR3 is TGCGCCAGCCCCTGGCTCCTGAGAGAGGAGCAGTACTTC.

The genes are TRBV12-3 or TRBV12-4 and TRBJ1-3; 11 positions match TRBD1. The trim removed 7 bases at V and 1 base at J, leaving 12 bases unmatched. The CDR3 runs to 18 residues. The CDR3 spells CASTRPRDRGLSGNTIYF. In DNA form, the CDR3 reads TGTGCCAGCACTCGACCCCGGGACAGGGGGTTGTCTGGAAACACCATATATTTT.

This clonotype was seen only a few times. V usage is TRBV28 and J usage is TRBJ2-1; D not resolved. In germline, CDR1 is MDHEN, CDR2 SYDVKM. V dropped 6 bases and J dropped 2 bases, with 8 bases sitting between them. CDR3 length equals 13 residues. As DNA, the CDR3 is TGTGCCAGCAGCCGCAGAACCTACAATGAGCAGTTCTTC. It encodes CASSRRTYNEQFF.

This chain joins TRBV20-1 and TRBJ2-5; TRBD2 agrees at 8 bases. Matching the DNA end better, TRBJ2-7 makes the J call doubtful. The CDR3 loop spans 12 amino acids. Germline assignment: CDR1 DFQATT and CDR2 SNEGSKA (reference sequence). The CDR3 DNA reads as TGCAGTGCCCCCCGGGGGGGATACGAGCAGTACTTC. This codes for CSAPRGGYEQYF.

The table lists this clonotype with a few counts. The chain recombines TRBV7-9 with TRBJ2-1; TRBD1 or TRBD2 may be the D gene (5 bases each). The CDR3 consists of 14 residues. Germline V gene sequence: CDR1 SEHNR, CDR2 FQNEAQ (reference sequence). V gave up 11 bases and J gave up 0 bases, with 14 bases separating them. The chain's CDR3 is CAGKSGSSYNEQFF. CDR3 bases: TGTGCCGGAAAGTCAGGGAGCTCCTACAATGAGCAGTTCTTC.

The chain links TRBV5-1 to TRBJ2-1; D gene ambiguous. The germline CDR1 and CDR2 sequences are SGHRS and YFSETQ. The V end lost 0 bases, the J end lost 8 bases, and 18 bases lay between the germline ends. The CDR3 spans 16 residues. This chain's CDR3 is CASSLAYAGNRDEQFF. The CDR3 DNA follows: TGCGCCAGCAGCTTGGCGTACGCAGGAAATAGGGATGAGCAGTTCTTC. The variable domain in full, completed from reference TRBV5-1 and TRBJ2-1, reads KAGVTQTPRYLIKTRGQQVTLSCSPISGHRSVSWYQQTPGQGLQFLFEYFSETQRNKGNFPGRFSGRQFSNSRSEMNVSTLELGDSALYLCASSLAYAGNRDEQFFGPGTRLTVL.

In its sample, this clonotype was seen a few times. V usage is TRBV28 and J usage is TRBJ2-7; TRBD2 matches 7 bases. The germline V gene encodes CDR1 MDHEN and CDR2 SYDVKM. This CDR3 is 15 amino acids long. J lost 0 bases, V lost 6 bases, and 8 bases had no gene match. The CDR3 loop is CASSSSGASSYEQYF. The CDR3, as DNA: TGTGCCAGCAGCTCCAGCGGGGCGAGCTCCTACGAGCAGTACTTC.

The chain links TRBV21-1 to TRBJ2-3. TRBV21-1 is a pseudogene locus. This CDR3 is built from 16 residues. The CDR3 here is CASSNYQSNSWDTQYF. The CDR3 DNA reads TGTGCCAGCAGCAACTACCAGTCGAATAGTTGGGATACGCAGTATTTT.

This clonotype turned up a few times. V is TRBV14 and J is TRBJ2-7, with unresolved D. The germline gives CDR1 SGHDN, CDR2 FVKESK. CDR3 length equals 18 residues. Trimming took off 0 bases at V and 0 bases at J, with 18 bases between the two ends. This chain's CDR3 is CASSQETAWTYSSYEQYF. Here the CDR3 DNA reads TGTGCCAGCAGCCAAGAGACGGCTTGGACCTACAGCTCCTACGAGCAGTACTTC. The variable domain in full, with the rest retrieved from reference TRBV14 and TRBJ2-7, is EAGVTQFPSHSVIEKGQTVTLRCDPISGHDNLYWYRRVMGKEIKFLLHFVKESKQDESGMPNNRFLAERTGGTYSTLKVQPAELEDSGVYFCASSQETAWTYSSYEQYFGPGTRLTVT.

The rearrangement joins TRBV20-1 to TRBJ2-7, with D possibly TRBD2 on 6 matching bases. Trimming cost V 2 bases and J 4 bases, with 12 bases left between them. In germline, CDR1 is DFQATT, CDR2 SNEGSKA (reference sequence). The CDR3 extends over 13 amino acids. The CDR3 DNA follows: TGCAGTGCTAGATGGGCAGGGACTTACGAGCAGTACTTC. Encoded protein: CSARWAGTYEQYF.

Only a few counts were recorded for this clonotype. The chain employs TRBV20-1 and TRBJ2-5; 10 bases are shared with TRBD2. V shed 2 bases, J shed 7 bases, and the junction held 7 bases outside the gene matches. The CDR3 is 14 residues long. The V gene's germline CDR1 is DFQATT and CDR2 SNEGSKA (reference sequence). The CDR3 sequence: CSARLAGELTTQYF. The CDR3 DNA follows: TGCAGTGCTAGACTAGCGGGAGAATTGACGACCCAGTACTTC.

V is TRBV6-5 and J is TRBJ2-7; 8 nucleotides match TRBD2. Looked up from germline, CDR1 is MNHEY and CDR2 is SVGAGI. The length of the CDR3 is 13 residues. The junction had 10 bases not matched to a gene; V was cut back by 6 bases and J by 9 bases. CDR3 coding DNA: TGTGCCAGCAGGCTACCGGGGGGGCAGGCGCAGTACTTC. Its protein product is CASRLPGGQAQYF.

The V call is TRBV6-1, the J call TRBJ2-2; TRBD1 is a possible D gene (6 bases). Trimming stripped 4 bases from V and 3 bases from J, with 15 bases between. Germline CDR1 MNHNS, CDR2 SASEGT. The CDR3 sequence is 16 residues long. The CDR3 DNA reads as TGTGCCAGCAGTGTTCAGGGGCCCCCGTACACCGGGGAGCTGTTTTTT. The encoded protein is CASSVQGPPYTGELFF.

The chain is built from TRBV15 and TRBJ2-4, with D maybe TRBD2 (6 bases). The germline gives CDR1 LNHNV, CDR2 YYDKDF (reference sequence). The CDR3 loop spans 14 amino acids. Trimming cost V 0 bases and J 7 bases, with 10 bases left between them. For the CDR3, the DNA is TGTGCCACCAGCAGAGATGTCGGAGGGAACATTCAGTACTTC. Residues: CATSRDVGGNIQYF.

This clonotype was seen a few times. V usage is TRBV9 and J usage is TRBJ2-4; 10 positions match TRBD1. Trimming at V came to 8 bases and at J to 5 bases, leaving 1 base not matched to a gene. There are 12 residues in the CDR3. Per germline, CDR1 SGDLS and CDR2 YYNGEE. The CDR3 is CASGTGENIQYF. Here the CDR3 DNA reads TGTGCCAGTGGGACAGGGGAAAACATTCAGTACTTC. The full variable domain, its missing parts supplied by reference TRBV9 and TRBJ2-4, is DSGVTQTPKHLITATGQRVTLRCSPRSGDLSVYWYQQSLDQGLQFLIQYYNGEERAKGNILERFSAQQFPDLHSELNLSSLELGDSALYFCASGTGENIQYFGAGTRLSVL.

This clonotype showed up just once. The rearrangement uses TRBV10-3 and TRBJ2-1; 7 positions match TRBD1. Germline CDR1 ENHRY, CDR2 SYGVKD. The CDR3 length is 13 residues. The trim removed 5 bases at V and 2 bases at J, leaving 0 bases unmatched. The CDR3 DNA reads as TGTGCCATCAGTCAGGGGGCCTACAATGAGCAGTTCTTC. It translates to CAISQGAYNEQFF.

This clonotype was counted ten times or more. The chain joins TRBV20-1 to TRBJ2-1, with TRBD2 matching 7 bases. V shed 3 bases and J 5 bases; nucleotides not matched to a gene: 7. The CDR3 has 14 residues. Germline assignment: CDR1 DFQATT and CDR2 SNEGSKA (reference sequence). CDR3 DNA: TGCAGTGCTAGGGAACCGGGACTACACAATGAGCAGTTCTTC. Amino acid sequence: CSAREPGLHNEQFF.

This clonotype was seen a single time. J is TRBJ2-1 and V is TRBV3-1; D possibly uses TRBD1 or TRBD2 (5 bases each). Deletions cut 1 base from V and 11 bases from J, with 6 bases between. This CDR3 has 11 residues. The germline CDR1 and CDR2 sequences are LGHDT and YNNKEL (reference sequence). CDR3 nucleotide sequence: TGTGCCAGCAGCCAAGCGGGACAGCAGTTCTTC. As protein: CASSQAGQQFF.

The J gene is TRBJ1-2, the V gene TRBV29-1; the D is unclear. The CDR3 contains 15 residues. Germline values: CDR1 SQVTM, CDR2 ANQGSEA. Trimming pared 6 bases from V and 0 bases from J, leaving 17 bases between. In DNA form, the CDR3 reads TGCAGCGTGGACTCAAACAGTAATTCTAACTATGGCTACACCTTC. Translating gives CSVDSNSNSNYGYTF.

This rearrangement joins TRBV2 to TRBJ2-3; D perhaps matches TRBD1 (6 bases). This CDR3 has 16 residues. V was cut by 3 bases and J by 3 bases, with 16 bases left in between. Germline CDR1 is SNHLY and CDR2 is FYNNEI. The CDR3 bases are TGTGCCAGCAGTGATATGGCCCTAGACAGGACAGATACGCAGTATTTT. The encoded protein is CASSDMALDRTDTQYF.